This paragraph reports one TCR beta chain. Its antigen is unknown. This CDR3 has 16 amino acids. V shed 1 base and J 2 bases; nucleotides not matched to a gene: 7. CDR1 and CDR2 from the germline V gene are SGHVS and FQNEAQ. Profiled with immunoSEQ multiplex PCR; TCRdb holds only in-frame clones, not every one. The sample lists approximately 20,000 clones; 89% were seen once. The time point was: newly diagnosed, previously untreated cHL patient sample. Negative selection with magnetic separation was used to purify CD4+ T cells from thawed PBMCs. As a comparison, the study used PBMCs from newly diagnosed, untreated classical Hodgkin lymphoma. This record belongs to a study of PD-1 blockade in classical Hodgkin lymphoma. Study outcomes and limitations: Reports described newly diagnosed patients as having lower baseline TCR diversity than healthy donors. Possible causes of repertoire differences, disease activity or prior therapy, remain undefined.

The TCR originated in a human donor with classical Hodgkin lymphoma. Sample: CD4+ T cells from blood. The chain recombines TRBV7-8 with TRBJ2-7; TRBD1 matches 8 bases. CDR3 nucleotide sequence: TGTGCCAGCAGCTTAGTTTTAGGGGACAGGACCTACGAGCAGTACTTC. It translates to CASSLVLGDRTYEQYF.